The clone carrying this TCR beta chain occurred many times. Antigen unknown. This sample was taken from a study of breast tumors, draining lymph nodes, adjacent tissues. Whole-study results and caveats: Compared with lymph nodes, tumors were less diverse; compared with nontumor tissue, more.

TCRdb used MiXCR to reprocess the multiplex PCR reads, holding one entry per CDR3 protein. The sample holds under 150,000 distinct CDR3 sequences; 15% to 20% are singletons and the top ten take under 4.5%. Axillary draining lymph nodes of breast cancer patients supplied the node samples. The CDR3 is made up of 16 amino acids. With 1 base removed from V and 5 bases from J, the gap between germline ends came to 20 bases. Germline-derived CDR1 and CDR2 are DFQATT and SNEGSKA (reference sequence). The chain employs TRBV20-1 and TRBJ2-5; D could derive from TRBD1 or TRBD2 (6 bases each). Sequencing was carried out using axillary lymph node tissue. This clonotype was obtained from a female donor with breast cancer. Some clones in this sample may be carry-over from other donors' samples. As DNA, the CDR3 is TGCAGTGCTAGAGGTGGGAAGGGGGGCCGCCGGGAGACCCAGTACTTC. Translation: CSARGGKGGRRETQYF.